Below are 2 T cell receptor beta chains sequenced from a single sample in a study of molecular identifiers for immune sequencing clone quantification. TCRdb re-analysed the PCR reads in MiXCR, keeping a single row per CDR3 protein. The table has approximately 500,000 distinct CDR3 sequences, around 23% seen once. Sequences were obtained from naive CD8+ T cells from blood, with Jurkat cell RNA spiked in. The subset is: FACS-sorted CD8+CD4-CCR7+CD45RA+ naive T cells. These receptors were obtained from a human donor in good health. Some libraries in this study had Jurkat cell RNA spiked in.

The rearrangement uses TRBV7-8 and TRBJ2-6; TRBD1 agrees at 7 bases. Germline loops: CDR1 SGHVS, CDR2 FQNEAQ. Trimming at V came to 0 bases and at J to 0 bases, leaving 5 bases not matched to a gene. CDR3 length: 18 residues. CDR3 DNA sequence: TGTGCCAGCAGCTTAGCCACAGGGGTTTACTCTGGGGCCAACGTCCTGACTTTC. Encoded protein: CASSLATGVYSGANVLTF.

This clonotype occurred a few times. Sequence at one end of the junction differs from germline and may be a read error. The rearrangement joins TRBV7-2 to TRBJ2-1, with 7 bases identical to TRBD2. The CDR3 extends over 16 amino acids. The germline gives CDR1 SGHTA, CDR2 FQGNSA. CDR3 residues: CAGSSRGVFSYNEQFF. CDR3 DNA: TGTGCCGGCAGCTCCCGGGGGGTATTCTCCTACAATGAGCAGTTCTTC.